The 8 T cell receptor beta chains presented below share a single source sample, sequenced in a study of lymphopenia after photon versus proton radiotherapy. Sequencing used immunoSEQ multiplex PCR; TCRdb keeps in-frame clones, though not all of them. The data show tens of thousands of clones, with more than 85% seen just once and about a sixth held by the top ten. This material consisted of peripheral blood, taken from a patient treated with photon-based radiotherapy. These receptors were collected from a woman in her forties with cholangiocarcinoma.

This sequence joins TRBV30 and TRBJ1-3; D gene unclear. The CDR3 is made up of 14 amino acids. Germline V lookup: CDR1 GTSNPN, CDR2 SVGIG (reference sequence). V lost 5 bases and J 1 base, leaving 12 bases between the germline ends. The CDR3 sequence: CAWGASSSGNTIYF. As DNA, the CDR3 is TGTGCCTGGGGCGCAAGTTCATCTGGAAACACCATATATTTT.

CDR3 in DNA: TGTGCCTGGAGTGACGCGTTTTCACCCCTCCACTTT. Protein sequence: CAWSDAFSPLHF. The chain has TRBV30 and TRBJ1-6; no reliable D call. Germline CDR1 is GTSNPN and CDR2 is SVGIG (reference sequence). Trimming pared 1 base from V and 9 bases from J, leaving 7 bases between. This CDR3 region has 12 residues.

DNA of the CDR3: TGTGCCAGCAGCGTACCCCTCGTGCCAAAGACCGTCAAGTTGCACCATGGCTACACCTTC. Protein: CASSVPLVPKTVKLHHGYTF. The chain has TRBV9 and TRBJ1-2; no reliable D call. CDR3 length: 20 amino acids. Germline V lookup: CDR1 SGDLS, CDR2 YYNGEE. With 1 base removed from V and 6 bases from J, the gap between germline ends came to 31 bases.

CDR3 nucleotide sequence: TGTGCCAGCAGTGAATTAATCGGGGAAGCTTTCTTT. Its protein is CASSELIGEAFF. The chain is built from TRBV25-1 and TRBJ1-1, with no clear D. The V gene's germline CDR1 is MGHDK and CDR2 SYGVNS. Trimming removed 1 base at V and 8 bases at J, with 8 bases between. CDR3 size: 12 residues. The full variable domain, rest sourced from reference TRBV25-1 and TRBJ1-1, is EADIYQTPRYLVIGTGKKITLECSQTMGHDKMYWYQQDPGMELHLIHYSYGVNSTEKGDLSSESTVSRIRTEHFPLTLESARPSHTSQYLCASSELIGEAFFGQGTRLTVV.

The chain carries TRBV25-1 and TRBJ1-1; 8 positions match TRBD1. CDR3 length equals 15 residues. With 2 bases clipped from V and 6 bases from J, the junction kept 8 bases outside the gene matches. The germline CDR1 and CDR2 sequences are MGHDK and SYGVNS. DNA for the CDR3: TGTGCCAGCAGTGAAACAGACAGGGGATGGGCTGAAGCTTTCTTT. Translating it yields CASSETDRGWAEAFF. Drawing the rest from reference TRBV25-1 and TRBJ1-1, the complete variable domain is EADIYQTPRYLVIGTGKKITLECSQTMGHDKMYWYQQDPGMELHLIHYSYGVNSTEKGDLSSESTVSRIRTEHFPLTLESARPSHTSQYLCASSETDRGWAEAFFGQGTRLTVV.

This clone was seen a single time. The CDR3, as DNA: TGTGCCAGCAGCTGGCGCGCCCCACTAGCGGGAGGTAGCACCGGGGAGCTGTTTTTT. The encoded protein is CASSWRAPLAGGSTGELFF. The chain has TRBV7-2 and TRBJ2-2, with 12 positions matching TRBD2. Trimming took 4 bases from V and 4 from J; bases not matched to a gene: 13. This CDR3 region has 19 residues. Germline loops: CDR1 SGHTA, CDR2 FQGNSA. Based on the CDR3 plus reference TRBV7-2 and TRBJ2-2, the full variable domain is GAGVSQSPSNKVTEKGKDVELRCDPISGHTALYWYRQSLGQGLEFLIYFQGNSAPDKSGLPSDRFSAERTGGSVSTLTIQRTQQEDSAVYLCASSWRAPLAGGSTGELFFGEGSRLTVL.

The chain links TRBV6-6 to TRBJ2-5; 9 bases fit TRBD2. Losses at the gene ends were 2 bases for V and 5 bases for J; bases not matched to a gene: 6. Germline loops: CDR1 MNHNY, CDR2 SVGAGI (reference sequence). The CDR3 spans 15 residues. The CDR3: CASSYQAGGGETQYF. CDR3 nucleotide sequence: TGTGCCAGCAGTTACCAAGCGGGGGGTGGTGAGACCCAGTACTTC.

V is TRBV7-9 and J is TRBJ1-3; tentatively, D is TRBD1 (5 bases). The CDR3 has 16 amino acids. Germline values: CDR1 SEHNR, CDR2 FQNEAQ (reference sequence). Deletions cut 2 bases from V and 0 bases from J, with 11 bases between. The CDR3 coding sequence is TGTGCCAGCAGCTTAATAGACAGTCTCTCTGGAAACACCATATATTTT. Translating gives CASSLIDSLSGNTIYF.